This T cell receptor (beta chain) was sequenced in a study of control samples from healthy donors and cancer patients. The CDR3 totals 14 residues. Trimming took 4 bases from V and 0 from J, leaving 7 bases between them. Germline assignment: CDR1 SGHRS and CDR2 YFSETQ. Clones were read by immunoSEQ multiplex PCR, and TCRdb kept only the in-frame ones, dropping some. The sample shows about 42,000 clones, approximately 87% of them seen only once. The sample taken for sequencing was blood. The chain couples TRBV5-1 to TRBJ1-4; no reliable D call. The sequence came from a man between 60 and 70 years old in good health. CDR3 DNA sequence: TGCGCCAGCAGCCCCACGGCAACTAATGAAAAACTGTTTTTT. Translating it yields CASSPTATNEKLFF.